This T cell receptor (beta chain) was identified in a study of a mutant IDH1 vaccine in newly diagnosed glioma. TCRdb's copy holds only in-frame clones and misses some; the assay was immunoSEQ multiplex PCR. The repertoire has nearly 70,000 clones, around 79% of them found once; the top ten carry around 8.8%. The CDR3 is 15 amino acids. V was shortened by 2 bases and J by 3 bases, with 15 bases between the two germline ends. Per germline, CDR1 GTSNPN and CDR2 SVGIG (reference sequence). Time point indicated: baseline, week 1 (first vaccination visit). Documented treatment: pre-vaccination baseline after standard-of-care therapy.

The genes are TRBV30 and TRBJ2-3, with D maybe TRBD2 (7 bases). Sequencing was performed on PBMCs, taken from a glioma patient treated with radiotherapy, temozolomide or both. The sequence was obtained from a man in his fifties or sixties with glioma. The CDR3 here is CAWSPLGGETDTQYF. As DNA, the CDR3 is TGTGCCTGGAGTCCCCTAGGGGGGGAGACAGATACGCAGTATTTT.